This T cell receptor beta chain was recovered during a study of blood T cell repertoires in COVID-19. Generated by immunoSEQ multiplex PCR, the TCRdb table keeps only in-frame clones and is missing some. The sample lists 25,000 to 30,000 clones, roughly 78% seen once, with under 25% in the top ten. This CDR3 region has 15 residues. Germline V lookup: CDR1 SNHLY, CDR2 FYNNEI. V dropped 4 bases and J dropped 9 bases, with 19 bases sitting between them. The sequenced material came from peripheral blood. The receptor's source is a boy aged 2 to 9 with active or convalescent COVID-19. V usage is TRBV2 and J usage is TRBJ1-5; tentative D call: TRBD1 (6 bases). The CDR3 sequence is CASSVGLGAFWPQHF. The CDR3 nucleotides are TGTGCCAGCAGTGTCGGTCTGGGGGCTTTCTGGCCCCAGCATTTT.